The clone carrying this T cell receptor (beta chain) was seen a handful of times. TCRdb fed the PCR reads into MiXCR, producing one record per CDR3 protein. This sample has approximately 630,000 distinct CDR3 sequences, with roughly 23% found just once. The CDR3 runs to 13 residues. Germline V gene lookup returns CDR1 GTSNPN and CDR2 SVGIG (reference sequence). V trimming: 5 bases; J trimming: 7 bases; junction bases outside the gene matches: 11. This sample is part of a study of molecular identifiers for immune sequencing clone quantification. The sample consisted of naive CD8+ T cells from blood, with Jurkat cell RNA spiked in. The subset here: FACS-sorted CD8+CD4-CCR7+CD45RA+ naive T cells. J is TRBJ2-7 and V is TRBV30; 7 nucleotides align to TRBD1. The receptor was derived from a human donor in good health. Some libraries in this study had Jurkat cell RNA spiked in. The CDR3: CAWGGQVLGEQYF. The CDR3 DNA sequence: TGTGCCTGGGGAGGACAGGTTCTGGGGGAGCAGTACTTC.